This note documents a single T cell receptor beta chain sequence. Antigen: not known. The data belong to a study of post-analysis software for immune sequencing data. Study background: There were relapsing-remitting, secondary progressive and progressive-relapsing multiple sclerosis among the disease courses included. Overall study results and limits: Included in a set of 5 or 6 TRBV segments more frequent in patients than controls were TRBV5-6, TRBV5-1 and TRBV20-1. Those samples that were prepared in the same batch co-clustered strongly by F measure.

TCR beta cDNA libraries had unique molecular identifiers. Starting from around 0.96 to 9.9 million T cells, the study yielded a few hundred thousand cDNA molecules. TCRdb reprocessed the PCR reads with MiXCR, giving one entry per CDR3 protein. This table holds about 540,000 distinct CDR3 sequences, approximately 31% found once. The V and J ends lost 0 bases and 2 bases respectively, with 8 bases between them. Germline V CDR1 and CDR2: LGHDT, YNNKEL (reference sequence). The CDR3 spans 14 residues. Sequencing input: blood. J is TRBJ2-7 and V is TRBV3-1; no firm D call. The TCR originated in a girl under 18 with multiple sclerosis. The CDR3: CASSQEPRAYEQYF. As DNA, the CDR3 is TGTGCCAGCAGCCAAGAACCCAGAGCCTACGAGCAGTACTTC.